This TCR beta chain was profiled in a study of blood T cell repertoires in COVID-19. Study at large: Specimens from acute and convalescent COVID-19 originated in the United States, Italy and Spain. PBMCs, B-cell-depleted T cells, or T cells provided the cDNA or gDNA that made up the material.

The V and J ends lost 5 bases and 7 bases, in that order; junction bases with no gene match: 7. The CDR3 is made up of 14 amino acids. Germline V lookup: CDR1 SEHNR, CDR2 FQNEAQ (reference sequence). Source study methods: The authors estimated nucleated cell counts from reference gene primer amplification. Sequencing used immunoSEQ multiplex PCR; TCRdb keeps in-frame clones, though not all of them. V and J calls and clone size are as listed in that table; D and trimming were resolved from the DNA. The sample has roughly 40,000 clones, approximately 91% seen once. The sequenced sample was peripheral blood. The chain combines TRBV7-9 with TRBJ2-1; TRBD2 agrees at 8 bases. The receptor was isolated from a human donor in a cohort sampled during active COVID-19. The CDR3 sequence is CASSPGTSKNEQFF. For the CDR3, the DNA is TGTGCCAGCAGCCCGGGGACTAGTAAAAATGAGCAGTTCTTC.